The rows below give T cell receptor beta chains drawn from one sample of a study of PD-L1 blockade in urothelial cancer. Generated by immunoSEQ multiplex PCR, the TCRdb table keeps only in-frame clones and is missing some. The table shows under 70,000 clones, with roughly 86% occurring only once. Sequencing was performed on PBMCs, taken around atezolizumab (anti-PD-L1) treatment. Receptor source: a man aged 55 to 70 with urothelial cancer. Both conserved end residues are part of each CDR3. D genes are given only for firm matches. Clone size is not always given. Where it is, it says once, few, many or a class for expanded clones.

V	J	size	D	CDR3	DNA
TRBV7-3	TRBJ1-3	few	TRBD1	CASSLTGGNSGNTIYF	TGTGCCAGCAGCCTCACAGGGGGCAATTCGGGAAACACCATATATTTT
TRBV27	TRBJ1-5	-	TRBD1	CASKRQGALAPQHF	TGTGCCAGCAAAAGACAGGGAGCGTTGGCGCCCCAGCATTTT
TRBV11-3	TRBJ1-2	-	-	CASSLAGKPPFDGYTF	TGTGCCAGCAGCTTAGCAGGGAAGCCCCCGTTTGATGGCTACACCTTC
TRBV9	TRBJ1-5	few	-	CASSPIWGTKGNQPQHF	TGTGCCAGCAGCCCCATTTGGGGGACTAAGGGCAATCAGCCCCAGCATTTT
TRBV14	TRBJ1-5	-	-	CASSRTGGSNQPQHF	TGTGCCAGCAGCCGGACCGGGGGTAGCAATCAGCCCCAGCATTTT
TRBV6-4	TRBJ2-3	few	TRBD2	CASRAWDYTDTQYF	TGTGCCAGCAGGGCCTGGGACTACACAGATACGCAGTATTTT
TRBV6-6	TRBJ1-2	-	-	CASSPSHRNYGYTF	TGTGCCAGCAGTCCCTCCCACAGGAACTATGGCTACACCTTC
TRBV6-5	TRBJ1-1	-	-	CASPPEGEGVEAFF	TGTGCCAGCCCTCCGGAAGGGGAAGGGGTAGAAGCTTTCTTT
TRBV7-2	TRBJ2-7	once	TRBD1	CASRSPGGLSEQYF	TGTGCCAGCAGAAGCCCAGGGGGCCTGAGTGAGCAGTACTTC
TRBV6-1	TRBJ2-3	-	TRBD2	CASSGGLLLAGGTDTQYF	TGTGCCAGCAGTGGAGGCCTTTTGTTAGCGGGGGGCACAGATACGCAGTATTTT
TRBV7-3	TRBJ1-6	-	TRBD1	CASSFPTGSFASPLHF	TGTGCCAGCAGCTTCCCGACAGGGTCTTTTGCTTCACCCCTCCACTTT
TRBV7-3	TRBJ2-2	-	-	CASSFGTGELFF	TGTGCCAGCAGCTTCGGTACCGGGGAGCTGTTTTTT
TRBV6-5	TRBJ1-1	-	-	CASSYSTGVMNTEAFF	TGTGCCAGCAGTTACTCTACAGGAGTTATGAACACTGAAGCTTTCTTT
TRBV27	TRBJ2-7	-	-	CASSHGIYEQYF	TGTGCCAGCAGTCACGGGATCTACGAGCAGTACTTC
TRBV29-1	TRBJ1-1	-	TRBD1	CSVPGQGAGTEAFF	TGCAGCGTACCGGGACAGGGGGCCGGGACTGAAGCTTTCTTT
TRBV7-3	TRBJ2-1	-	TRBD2	CASSATSAGGLFEQFF	TGTGCCAGCAGCGCCACCTCAGCGGGAGGGTTATTTGAGCAGTTCTTC
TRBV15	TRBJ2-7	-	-	CATSRDASYEQYF	TGTGCCACCAGCAGAGATGCCAGTTACGAGCAGTACTTC
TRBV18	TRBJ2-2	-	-	CASSPPETTGELFF	TGTGCCAGCTCACCACCGGAGACCACCGGGGAGCTGTTTTTT
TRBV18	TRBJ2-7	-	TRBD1	CASSFRDRGPYEQYF	TGTGCCAGCTCATTCCGGGACAGGGGGCCCTACGAGCAGTACTTC
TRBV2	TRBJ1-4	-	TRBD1	CASSEAPGGWANEKLFF	TGTGCCAGCAGTGAAGCGCCAGGGGGCTGGGCTAATGAAAAACTGTTTTTT
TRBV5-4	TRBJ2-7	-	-	CASSLDSREQYF	TGTGCCAGCAGCTTGGACAGTCGGGAGCAGTACTTC
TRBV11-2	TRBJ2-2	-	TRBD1	CASSSTGEIGELFF	TGTGCCAGCAGCTCCACAGGGGAAATCGGGGAGCTGTTTTTT
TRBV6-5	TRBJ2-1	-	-	CASSPTRINEQFF	TGTGCCAGCAGTCCGACTAGGATAAATGAGCAGTTCTTC
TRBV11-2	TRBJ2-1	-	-	CASSLVGGRGNEQFF	TGTGCCAGCAGCTTAGTCGGGGGGCGGGGGAATGAGCAGTTCTTC
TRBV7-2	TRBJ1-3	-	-	CASSLVLSGNTIYF	TGTGCCAGCAGCTTAGTACTTAGTGGAAACACCATATATTTT
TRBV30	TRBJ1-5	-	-	CAWSPLGENQPQHF	TGTGCCTGGAGTCCCCTCGGGGAAAATCAGCCCCAGCATTTT
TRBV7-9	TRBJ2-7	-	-	CASWGGFGEQYF	TGTGCCAGCTGGGGGGGCTTCGGGGAGCAGTACTTC
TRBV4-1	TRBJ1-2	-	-	CASSLGTILNPGYTF	TGCGCCAGCAGCCTCGGGACAATTTTAAATCCTGGCTACACCTTC
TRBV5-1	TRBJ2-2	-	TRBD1	CASSMTGGWTGELFF	TGCGCCAGCAGCATGACAGGGGGCTGGACCGGGGAGCTGTTTTTT
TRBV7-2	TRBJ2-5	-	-	CASSRWRDQETQYF	TGTGCCAGCAGCCGCTGGCGGGACCAAGAGACCCAGTACTTC
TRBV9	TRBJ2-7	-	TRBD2	CASSALAGLVGEQYF	TGTGCCAGCAGCGCCCTAGCGGGGTTGGTTGGCGAGCAGTACTTC
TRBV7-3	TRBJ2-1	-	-	CASSPGPALDEQFF	TGTGCCAGCAGCCCAGGGCCTGCTCTCGATGAGCAGTTCTTC
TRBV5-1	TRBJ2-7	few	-	CASSVVSASSYEQYF	TGCGCCAGCAGCGTCGTGAGCGCGAGCTCCTACGAGCAGTACTTC
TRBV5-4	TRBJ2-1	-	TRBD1	CASSLGGTGFYNEQFF	TGTGCCAGCAGCTTGGGAGGGACAGGATTTTACAATGAGCAGTTCTTC
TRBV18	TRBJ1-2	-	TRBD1	CASSPGQGAGYGYTF	TGTGCCAGCTCCCCTGGACAGGGGGCGGGCTATGGCTACACCTTC
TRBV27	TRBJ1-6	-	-	CASSLFFNSPLHF	TGTGCCAGCAGTTTGTTCTTCAATTCACCCCTCCACTTT
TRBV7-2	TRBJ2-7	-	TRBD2	CASSQGLAVLEQYF	TGTGCCAGCAGCCAGGGACTAGCGGTGTTGGAGCAGTACTTC
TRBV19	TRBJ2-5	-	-	CASRDHSRETQYF	TGTGCCAGTAGGGATCACAGTCGGGAGACCCAGTACTTC
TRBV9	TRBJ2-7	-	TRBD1	CASSRWDRPYYEQYF	TGTGCCAGCAGCAGGTGGGACAGACCATACTACGAGCAGTACTTC
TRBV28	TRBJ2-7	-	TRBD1	CASRPDRVLYEQYF	TGTGCCAGCAGGCCCGACAGGGTATTGTACGAGCAGTACTTC
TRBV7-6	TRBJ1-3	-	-	CASSLLRYTIYF	TGTGCCAGCAGCTTACTCAGGTACACCATATATTTT
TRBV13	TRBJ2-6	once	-	CASSLGRDPGANVLTF	TGTGCCAGCAGCTTAGGGCGGGACCCTGGGGCCAACGTCCTGACTTTC
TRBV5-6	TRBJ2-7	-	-	CASTGRVSYEQYF	TGTGCCAGCACAGGCAGGGTCAGCTACGAGCAGTACTTC
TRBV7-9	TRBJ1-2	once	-	CASSLSGTSYGYTF	TGTGCCAGCAGCTTATCGGGAACGAGCTATGGCTACACCTTC
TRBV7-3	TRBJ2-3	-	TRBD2	CASSLTGGADTQYF	TGTGCCAGCAGCTTAACTGGGGGGGCAGATACGCAGTATTTT
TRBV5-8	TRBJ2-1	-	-	CASSRRVTEQFF	TGTGCCAGCAGCCGGCGGGTGACAGAGCAGTTCTTC
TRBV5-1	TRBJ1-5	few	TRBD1	CARHRGHQPQHF	TGCGCCAGACACAGGGGCCATCAGCCCCAGCATTTT
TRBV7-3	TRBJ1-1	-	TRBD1	CASSQQGNMNTEAFF	TGTGCCAGCAGCCAACAGGGGAACATGAACACTGAAGCTTTCTTT
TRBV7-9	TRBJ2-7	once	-	CASSLANRNPYEQYF	TGTGCCAGCAGCTTAGCGAACAGGAACCCCTACGAGCAGTACTTC
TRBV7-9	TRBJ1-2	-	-	CASSFEGLYNYGYTF	TGTGCCAGCAGCTTTGAGGGTCTCTATAACTATGGCTACACCTTC
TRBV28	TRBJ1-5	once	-	CASSLEGIQPQHF	TGTGCCAGCAGTTTGGAGGGGATCCAGCCCCAGCATTTT
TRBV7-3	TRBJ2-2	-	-	CASSLWAHREQELFF	TGTGCCAGCAGCTTATGGGCGCACCGAGAACAGGAGCTGTTTTTT
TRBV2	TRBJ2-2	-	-	CASSQGPINTGELFF	TGTGCCAGCAGTCAGGGCCCGATCAACACCGGGGAGCTGTTTTTT
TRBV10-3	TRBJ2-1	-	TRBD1	CAIRGTELNHNEQFF	TGTGCCATCAGGGGGACAGAATTGAACCACAATGAGCAGTTCTTC